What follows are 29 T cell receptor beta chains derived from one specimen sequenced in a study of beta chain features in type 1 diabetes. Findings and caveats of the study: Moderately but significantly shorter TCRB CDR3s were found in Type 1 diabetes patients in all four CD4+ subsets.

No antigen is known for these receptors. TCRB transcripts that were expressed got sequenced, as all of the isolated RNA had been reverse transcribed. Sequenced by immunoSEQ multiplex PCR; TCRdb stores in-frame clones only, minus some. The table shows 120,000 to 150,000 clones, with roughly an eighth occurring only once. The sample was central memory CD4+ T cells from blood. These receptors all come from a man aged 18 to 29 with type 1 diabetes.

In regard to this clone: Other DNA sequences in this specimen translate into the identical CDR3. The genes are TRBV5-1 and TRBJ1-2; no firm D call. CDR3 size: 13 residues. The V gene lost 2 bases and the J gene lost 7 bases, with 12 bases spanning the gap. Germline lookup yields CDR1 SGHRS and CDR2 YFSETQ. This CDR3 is CASSFEGTGGYTF. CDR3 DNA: TGCGCCAGCAGCTTCGAGGGTACGGGTGGCTACACCTTC.

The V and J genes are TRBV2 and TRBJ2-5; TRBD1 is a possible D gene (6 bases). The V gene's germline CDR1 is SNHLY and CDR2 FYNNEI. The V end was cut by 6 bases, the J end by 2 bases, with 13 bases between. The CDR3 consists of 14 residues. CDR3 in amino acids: CASRMGHIQETQYF. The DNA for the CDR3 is TGTGCCAGCAGGATGGGACATATTCAAGAGACCCAGTACTTC.

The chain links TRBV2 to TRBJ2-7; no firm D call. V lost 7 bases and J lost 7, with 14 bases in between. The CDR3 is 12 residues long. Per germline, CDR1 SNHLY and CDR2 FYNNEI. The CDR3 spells CASKGTDTEQYF. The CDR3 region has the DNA TGTGCCAGCAAAGGCACAGACACAGAGCAGTACTTC.

The CDR3 DNA reads as TGTGCCAGCAGCTTACCCACAGGGAGAGTGGAGACCCAGTACTTC. Translated: CASSLPTGRVETQYF. This chain joins TRBV7-2 and TRBJ2-5; possible D gene TRBD1, 6 bases. Looked up from germline, CDR1 is SGHTA and CDR2 is FQGNSA. This CDR3 spans 15 amino acids. Trimming cost V 2 bases and J 5 bases, with 15 bases left between them.

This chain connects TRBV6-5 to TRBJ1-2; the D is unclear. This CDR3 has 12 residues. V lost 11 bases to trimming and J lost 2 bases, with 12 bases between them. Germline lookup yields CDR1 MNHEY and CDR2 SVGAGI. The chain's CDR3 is CASYAGNYGYTF. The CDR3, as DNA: TGTGCCTCCTACGCGGGCAACTATGGCTACACCTTC.

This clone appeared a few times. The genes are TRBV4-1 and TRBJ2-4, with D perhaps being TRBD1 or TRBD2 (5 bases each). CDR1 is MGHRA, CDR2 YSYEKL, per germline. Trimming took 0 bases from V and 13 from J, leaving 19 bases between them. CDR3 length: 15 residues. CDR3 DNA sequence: TGCGCCAGCAGCCAAGATTTCGGGGACGCAATGGGCCAGTACTTC. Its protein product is CASSQDFGDAMGQYF.

The CDR3 protein is CASSEADAQNTEAFF. CDR3 sequence (DNA): TGTGCCAGCAGTGAAGCGGACGCCCAGAACACTGAAGCTTTCTTT. The chain has TRBV2 and TRBJ1-1; D is unresolved. Trimming pared 0 bases from V and 1 base from J, leaving 9 bases between. Germline V CDR1 and CDR2: SNHLY, FYNNEI. CDR3 size: 15 residues.

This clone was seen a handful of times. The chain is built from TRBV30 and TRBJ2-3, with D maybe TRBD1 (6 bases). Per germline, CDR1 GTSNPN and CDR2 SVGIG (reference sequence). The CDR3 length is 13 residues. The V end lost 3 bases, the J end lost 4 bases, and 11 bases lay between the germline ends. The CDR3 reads CAWSLKGADTQYF. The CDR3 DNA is TGTGCCTGGAGCCTGAAGGGGGCAGATACGCAGTATTTT.

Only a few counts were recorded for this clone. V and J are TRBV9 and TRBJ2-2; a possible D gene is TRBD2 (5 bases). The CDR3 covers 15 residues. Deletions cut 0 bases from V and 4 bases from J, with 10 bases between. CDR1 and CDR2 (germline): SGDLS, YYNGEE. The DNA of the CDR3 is TGTGCCAGCAGCGTAGTTCCCGAGGGCACCGGGGAGCTGTTTTTT. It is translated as CASSVVPEGTGELFF.

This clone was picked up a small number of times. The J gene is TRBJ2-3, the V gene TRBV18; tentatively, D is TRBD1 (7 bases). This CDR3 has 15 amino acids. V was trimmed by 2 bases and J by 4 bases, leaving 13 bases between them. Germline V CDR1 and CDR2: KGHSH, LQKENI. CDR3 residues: CASSPSGGLADTQYF. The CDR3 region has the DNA TGTGCCAGCTCACCATCAGGGGGGTTGGCAGATACGCAGTATTTT.

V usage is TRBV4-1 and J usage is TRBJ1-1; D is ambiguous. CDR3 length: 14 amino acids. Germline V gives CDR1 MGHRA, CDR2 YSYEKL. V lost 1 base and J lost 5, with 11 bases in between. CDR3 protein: CASSQVIRGTEAFF. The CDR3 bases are TGCGCCAGCAGCCAAGTAATCAGAGGGACTGAAGCTTTCTTT.

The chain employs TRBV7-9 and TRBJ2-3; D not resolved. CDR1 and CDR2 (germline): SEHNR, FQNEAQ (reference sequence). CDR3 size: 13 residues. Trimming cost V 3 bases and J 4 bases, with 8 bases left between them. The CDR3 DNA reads TGTGCCAGCAGCTTCAACAGCGCAGATACGCAGTATTTT. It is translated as CASSFNSADTQYF.

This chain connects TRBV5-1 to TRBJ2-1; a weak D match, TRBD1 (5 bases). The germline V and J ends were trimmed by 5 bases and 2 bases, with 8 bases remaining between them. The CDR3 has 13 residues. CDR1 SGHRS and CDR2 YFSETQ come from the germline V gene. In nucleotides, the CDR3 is TGCGCCAGCAGTAGGGGTACCTACAATGAGCAGTTCTTC. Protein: CASSRGTYNEQFF.

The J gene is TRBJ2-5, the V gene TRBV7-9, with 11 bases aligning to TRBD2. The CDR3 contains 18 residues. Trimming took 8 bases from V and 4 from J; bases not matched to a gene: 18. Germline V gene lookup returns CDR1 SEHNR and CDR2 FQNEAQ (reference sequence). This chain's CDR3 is CASLPRNYLAGGGETQYF. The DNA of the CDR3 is TGTGCCAGCTTACCCCGTAACTACCTAGCGGGGGGCGGAGAGACCCAGTACTTC.

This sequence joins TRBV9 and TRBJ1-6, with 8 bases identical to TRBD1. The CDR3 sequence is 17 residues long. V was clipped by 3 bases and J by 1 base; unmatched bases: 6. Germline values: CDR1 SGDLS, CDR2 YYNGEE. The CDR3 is CASSGSTGESYNSPLHF. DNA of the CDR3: TGTGCCAGCAGCGGATCGACAGGGGAGTCCTATAATTCACCCCTCCACTTT.

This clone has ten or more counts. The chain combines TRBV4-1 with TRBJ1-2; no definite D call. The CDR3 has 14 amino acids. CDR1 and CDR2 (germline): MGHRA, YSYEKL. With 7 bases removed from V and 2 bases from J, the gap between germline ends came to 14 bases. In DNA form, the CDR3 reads TGCGCCAGCAACGATGGGATCGCGAACTATGGCTACACCTTC. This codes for CASNDGIANYGYTF.

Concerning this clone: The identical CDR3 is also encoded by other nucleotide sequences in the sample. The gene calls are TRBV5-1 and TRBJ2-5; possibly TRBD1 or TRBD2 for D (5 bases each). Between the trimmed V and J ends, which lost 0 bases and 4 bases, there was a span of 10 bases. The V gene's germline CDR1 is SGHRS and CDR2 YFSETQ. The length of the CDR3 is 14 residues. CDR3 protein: CASSLVGDGETQYF. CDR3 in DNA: TGCGCCAGCAGCTTGGTGGGGGACGGAGAGACCCAGTACTTC.

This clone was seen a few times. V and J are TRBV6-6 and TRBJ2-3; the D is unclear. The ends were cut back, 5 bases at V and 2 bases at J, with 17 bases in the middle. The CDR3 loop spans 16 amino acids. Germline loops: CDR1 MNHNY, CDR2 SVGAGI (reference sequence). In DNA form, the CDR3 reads TGTGCCAGCAGTCCTCAACAAGATTATGACACAGATACGCAGTATTTT. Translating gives CASSPQQDYDTDTQYF.

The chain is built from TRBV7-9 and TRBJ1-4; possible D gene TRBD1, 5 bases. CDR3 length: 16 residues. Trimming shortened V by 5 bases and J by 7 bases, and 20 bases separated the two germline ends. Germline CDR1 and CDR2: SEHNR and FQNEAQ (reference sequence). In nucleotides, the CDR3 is TGTGCCAGCAGCCTCCTCCAGGGACGGGGTGGTGAAAAACTGTTTTTT. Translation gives CASSLLQGRGGEKLFF.

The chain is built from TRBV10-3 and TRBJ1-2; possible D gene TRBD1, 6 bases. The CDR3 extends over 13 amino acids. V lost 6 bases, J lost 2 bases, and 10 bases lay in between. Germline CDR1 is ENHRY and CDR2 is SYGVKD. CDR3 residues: CAISETGNYGYTF. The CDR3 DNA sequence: TGTGCCATCAGCGAAACAGGGAACTATGGCTACACCTTC.

CDR3 nucleotide sequence: TGTGCCAGCAGATTCGGGCCCTATAATTCACCCCTCCACTTT. Its translation is CASRFGPYNSPLHF. This chain connects TRBV27 to TRBJ1-6; D uncertain. The ends were cut back, 6 bases at V and 2 bases at J, with 8 bases in the middle. Germline V CDR1 and CDR2: MNHEY, SMNVEV (reference sequence). This CDR3 spans 14 amino acids.

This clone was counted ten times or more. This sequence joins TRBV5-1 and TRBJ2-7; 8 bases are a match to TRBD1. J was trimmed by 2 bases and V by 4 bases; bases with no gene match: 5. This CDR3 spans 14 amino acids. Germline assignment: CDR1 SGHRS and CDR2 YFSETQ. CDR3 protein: CASSTGQGPYEQYF. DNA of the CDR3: TGCGCCAGCAGCACCGGACAGGGCCCCTACGAGCAGTACTTC.

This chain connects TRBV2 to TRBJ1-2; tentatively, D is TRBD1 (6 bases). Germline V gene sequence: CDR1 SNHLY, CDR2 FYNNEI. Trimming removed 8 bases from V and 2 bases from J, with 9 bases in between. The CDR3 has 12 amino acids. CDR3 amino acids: CASQDRNYGYTF. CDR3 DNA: TGTGCCAGCCAAGACAGGAACTATGGCTACACCTTC.

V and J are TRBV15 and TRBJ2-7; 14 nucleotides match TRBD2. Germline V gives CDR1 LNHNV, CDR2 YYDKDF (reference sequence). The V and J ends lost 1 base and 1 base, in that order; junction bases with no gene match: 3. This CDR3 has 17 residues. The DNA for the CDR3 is TGTGCCACCAGCAGAGGGACTAGCGGGGGGACATCCTACGAGCAGTACTTC. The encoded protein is CATSRGTSGGTSYEQYF.

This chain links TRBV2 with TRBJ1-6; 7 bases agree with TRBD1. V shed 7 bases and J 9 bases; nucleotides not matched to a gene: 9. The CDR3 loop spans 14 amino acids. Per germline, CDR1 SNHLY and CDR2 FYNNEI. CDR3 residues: CASTRGDWGSPLHF. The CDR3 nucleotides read TGTGCCAGCACCAGGGGGGACTGGGGTTCACCCCTCCACTTT.

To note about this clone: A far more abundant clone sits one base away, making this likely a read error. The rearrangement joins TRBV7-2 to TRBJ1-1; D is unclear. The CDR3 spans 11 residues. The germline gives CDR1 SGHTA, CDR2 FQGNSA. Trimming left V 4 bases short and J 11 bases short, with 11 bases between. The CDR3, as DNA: TGTGCCAGCAGCTCCAGGTGGGCGGCTTTCTTT. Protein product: CASSSRWAAFF.

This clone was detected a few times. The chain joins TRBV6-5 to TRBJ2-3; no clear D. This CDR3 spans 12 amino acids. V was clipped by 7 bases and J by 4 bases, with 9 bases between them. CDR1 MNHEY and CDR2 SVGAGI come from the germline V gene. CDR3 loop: CASTNGADTQYF. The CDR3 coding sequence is TGTGCCAGCACCAACGGAGCAGATACGCAGTATTTT.

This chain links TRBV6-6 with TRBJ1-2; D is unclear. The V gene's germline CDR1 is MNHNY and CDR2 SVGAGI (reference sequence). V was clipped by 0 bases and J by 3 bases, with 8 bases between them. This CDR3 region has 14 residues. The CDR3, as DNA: TGTGCCAGCAGTTACTCGGAACAAGACTATGGCTACACCTTC. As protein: CASSYSEQDYGYTF.

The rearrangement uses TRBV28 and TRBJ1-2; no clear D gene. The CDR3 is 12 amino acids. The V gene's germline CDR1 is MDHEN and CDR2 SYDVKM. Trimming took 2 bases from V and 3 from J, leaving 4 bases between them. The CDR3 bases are TGTGCCAGCAGTTTACAGGACTATGGCTACACCTTC. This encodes CASSLQDYGYTF.